The next 32 T cell receptor beta chains were all read from a single sample in a study of blood T cells in healthy people across ages. Together with a sample-barcoded 5' primer, a J-beta primer mix was included in a second PCR lasting about 6 to 11 cycles. Using its own MiXCR run on the 5' RACE reads, TCRdb lists one record per CDR3 protein. This table holds under 700,000 distinct CDR3 sequences, about 24% found once. The data were also submitted as part of a second study, on T cells of mothers and their children.

Sequenced material: blood. The origin of the receptors is a boy aged 5-17 years in good health.

The J gene is TRBJ1-1, the V gene TRBV20-1; no definite D call. The CDR3 is made up of 11 amino acids. Germline V gene sequence: CDR1 DFQATT, CDR2 SNEGSKA (reference sequence). The CDR3 nucleotides are TGCAGCACCTACTTGAACACTGAAGCTTTCTTT. Amino acid sequence: CSTYLNTEAFF.

V usage is TRBV29-1 and J usage is TRBJ2-6; D gene ambiguous. Germline CDR1 reads SQVTM; CDR2 reads ANQGSEA. Trimming removed 3 bases at V and 2 bases at J, with 11 bases between. This CDR3 region has 15 residues. The CDR3 sequence: CSVDDGKTGANVLTF. Here the CDR3 DNA reads TGCAGCGTTGATGACGGAAAGACTGGGGCCAACGTCCTGACTTTC.

V usage is TRBV3-1 and J usage is TRBJ2-1, with TRBD1 matching 8 bases. The CDR3 length is 16 residues. With 6 bases clipped from V and 2 bases from J, the junction kept 9 bases outside the gene matches. Germline V gives CDR1 LGHDT, CDR2 YNNKEL (reference sequence). The DNA of the CDR3 is TGTGCCAGCAGATCCTACGCAGGGGGCACCTACAATGAGCAGTTCTTC. Translated, it gives CASRSYAGGTYNEQFF.

This clonotype occurred a few times. The gene calls are TRBV19 and TRBJ1-4; 7 bases are shared with TRBD1. The germline CDR1 and CDR2 sequences are LNHDA and SQIVND (reference sequence). The CDR3 is 14 amino acids. V dropped 4 bases and J dropped 2; count of bases not matched to a gene: 1. In nucleotides, the CDR3 is TGTGCCAGTAGTACACAGGGGACTAATGAAAAACTGTTTTTT. It specifies CASSTQGTNEKLFF.

This sequence joins TRBV11-2 and TRBJ1-2, with D tentatively TRBD1 (6 bases). Trimming removed 4 bases from V and 0 bases from J, with 12 bases in between. The CDR3 has 15 amino acids. Germline lookup yields CDR1 SGHAT and CDR2 FQNNGV. In DNA form, the CDR3 reads TGTGCCAGCAGCTACCACAGGGATACTAACTATGGCTACACCTTC. It codes for CASSYHRDTNYGYTF.

The chain has TRBV3-1 and TRBJ1-4, with TRBD1 identical over 8 bases. This CDR3 has 16 amino acids. V shed 5 bases, J shed 2 bases, and the junction held 7 bases outside the gene matches. The germline CDR1 and CDR2 sequences are LGHDT and YNNKEL (reference sequence). The CDR3 here is CASSFSGGPTNEKLFF. The CDR3 DNA reads TGTGCCAGCAGCTTCTCAGGGGGCCCGACTAATGAAAAACTGTTTTTT.

The V call is TRBV7-2, the J call TRBJ2-7; TRBD2 matches 11 bases. Trimming took 2 bases from V and 7 from J; bases not matched to a gene: 13. This CDR3 is built from 17 residues. Germline V gene lookup returns CDR1 SGHTA and CDR2 FQGNSA. CDR3: CASSLLAGGPAVGEQYF. DNA of the CDR3: TGTGCCAGCAGCTTACTAGCGGGAGGCCCCGCTGTGGGGGAGCAGTACTTC.

This clonotype was found a few times. V is TRBV20-1 and J is TRBJ2-7, with 7 bases fitting TRBD2. CDR1 DFQATT and CDR2 SNEGSKA come from the germline V gene (reference sequence). There are 16 residues in the CDR3. Trimming at V came to 3 bases and at J to 7 bases, leaving 18 bases not matched to a gene. For the CDR3, the DNA is TGCAGTGCTAGTAACGGACTAGTCTTAAATTCGGGGGAGCAGTACTTC. It codes for CSASNGLVLNSGEQYF.

This clonotype was observed a few times. V and J are TRBV2 and TRBJ2-1; D possibly corresponds to TRBD1 (6 bases). CDR3 length equals 12 residues. The germline CDR1 and CDR2 sequences are SNHLY and FYNNEI. V was trimmed by 9 bases and J by 9 bases, leaving 15 bases between them. The CDR3 protein is CASRRQASEQFF. The CDR3 bases are TGTGCCAGTAGACGACAGGCGTCTGAGCAGTTCTTC.

In its sample, this clonotype was seen a few times. CDR3 amino acids: CASSQETSGNEQYF. The CDR3 bases are TGTGCCAGCAGCCAGGAGACTAGCGGGAACGAGCAGTACTTC. The J gene is TRBJ2-5, the V gene TRBV4-2, with 11 bases identical to TRBD2. The J call is uncertain, as TRBJ2-7 better fits the DNA end. The CDR3 runs 14 residues. In germline, CDR1 is LGHNA, CDR2 YNFKEQ.

The chain links TRBV20-1 to TRBJ2-2; TRBD1 might be the D (6 bases). Between the trimmed V and J ends, which lost 0 bases and 4 bases, there was a span of 9 bases. The germline gives CDR1 DFQATT, CDR2 SNEGSKA (reference sequence). The CDR3 has 14 amino acids. In DNA form, the CDR3 reads TGCAGTGCTAGAGATGTACAGGGCACCGGGGAGCTGTTTTTT. It yields the protein CSARDVQGTGELFF.

The chain carries TRBV6-5 and TRBJ1-1, with a possible D match to TRBD1 (6 bases). The CDR3 is 13 amino acids. Trimming cost V 6 bases and J 6 bases, with 14 bases left between them. CDR1 and CDR2 (germline): MNHEY, SVGAGI. The CDR3 loop is CASRTQGRPEAFF. In nucleotides, the CDR3 is TGTGCCAGCAGAACCCAGGGGCGTCCTGAAGCTTTCTTT.

The chain joins TRBV11-1 to TRBJ2-6; D perhaps matches TRBD1 (6 bases). Trimming shortened V by 5 bases and J by 1 base, and 21 bases separated the two germline ends. CDR1 is SGHAT and CDR2 is FQDESV in the germline V gene (reference sequence). The CDR3 is 19 residues long. CDR3 in amino acids: CASSVPRKDRMSGANVLTF. The DNA for the CDR3 is TGTGCCAGCAGCGTCCCAAGGAAAGACAGGATGTCTGGGGCCAACGTCCTGACTTTC.

The V call is TRBV7-9, the J call TRBJ2-1; weak D call: TRBD2 (6 bases). Trimming left V 5 bases short and J 4 bases short, with 15 bases between. This CDR3 comprises 15 residues. Germline values: CDR1 SEHNR, CDR2 FQNEAQ (reference sequence). The CDR3 sequence: CASSSWSRGYNEQFF. CDR3 sequence (DNA): TGTGCCAGCAGCAGTTGGTCCCGGGGGTACAATGAGCAGTTCTTC.

The chain has TRBV18 and TRBJ2-7, with D possibly matching TRBD2 (6 bases). Germline CDR1 KGHSH, CDR2 LQKENI. With 8 bases removed from V and 3 bases from J, the gap between germline ends came to 17 bases. The CDR3 consists of 14 residues. CDR3 bases: TGTGCCAGCCCCAGTAGCCGGGAGAGCTACGAGCAGTACTTC. It specifies CASPSSRESYEQYF.

This clonotype has only a few counts. One junction end disagrees with the germline gene, perhaps due to a read error. The rearrangement links TRBV12-3 or TRBV12-4 to TRBJ2-3; 7 bases map to TRBD1. The CDR3 has 13 amino acids. As DNA, the CDR3 is TGTGCCAGCAGTTTCAAGGGGGCAGACACGCAGTATTTT. Translation: CASSFKGADTQYF.

The CDR3 nucleotides are TGCAGCGGGACCGGGGACAGGGACAATCAGCCCCAGCATTTT. It yields the protein CSGTGDRDNQPQHF. The chain joins TRBV20-1 to TRBJ1-5; TRBD1 matches 9 bases. Germline assignment: CDR1 DFQATT and CDR2 SNEGSKA (reference sequence). The CDR3 has 14 amino acids.

The chain is built from TRBV5-1 and TRBJ2-5; D is possibly TRBD2 (5 bases). The J call may be wrong; the DNA end is better matched by TRBJ2-1. Germline V CDR1 and CDR2: SGHRS, YFSETQ. The length of the CDR3 is 12 residues. CDR3 sequence reads: CASSRRGYEQFF. In nucleotides, the CDR3 is TGCGCCAGCAGCCGGAGAGGGTATGAGCAGTTCTTC.

This chain links TRBV27 with TRBJ1-1; D ambiguous. Per the germline V gene, CDR1 is MNHEY and CDR2 is SMNVEV (reference sequence). This CDR3 region has 14 residues. The V and J ends lost 2 bases and 1 base respectively, with 8 bases between them. The chain's CDR3 is CASSLSWGNTEAFF. The CDR3, as DNA: TGTGCCAGCAGTTTAAGTTGGGGGAACACTGAAGCTTTCTTT.

This clonotype was seen only a few times. The J gene is TRBJ1-5, the V gene TRBV6-1; 7 nucleotides line up with TRBD1. Trimming at V came to 4 bases and at J to 7 bases, leaving 10 bases not matched to a gene. The CDR3 is 15 residues long. Germline V CDR1 and CDR2: MNHNS, SASEGT. The CDR3 sequence: CASSGVTGVKQPQHF. In DNA form, the CDR3 reads TGTGCCAGCAGTGGAGTAACAGGGGTTAAACAGCCCCAGCATTTT.

This chain uses TRBV5-1 with TRBJ2-5; perhaps TRBD1 as D (5 bases). The ends were cut back, 1 base at V and 8 bases at J, with 15 bases in the middle. From germline, CDR1 is SGHRS and CDR2 YFSETQ. CDR3 length: 14 residues. CDR3 loop: CASSLYPGPLTQYF. In nucleotides, the CDR3 is TGCGCCAGCAGCTTGTATCCAGGGCCATTAACCCAGTACTTC.

The chain joins TRBV11-2 to TRBJ1-3; D ambiguous. Trimming left V 1 base short and J 3 bases short, with 10 bases between. Looked up from germline, CDR1 is SGHAT and CDR2 is FQNNGV. The CDR3 length is 15 residues. The CDR3 nucleotides read TGTGCCAGCAGCTTAGCCCGGGGAGGTGGAAACACCATATATTTT. Translated, it gives CASSLARGGGNTIYF.

This clonotype has at least ten counts. The J gene is TRBJ2-5, the V gene TRBV7-2, with 10 bases identical to TRBD1. This CDR3 has 13 amino acids. V was pared by 4 bases and J by 5 bases, with 1 base of the junction left unmatched. From germline, CDR1 is SGHTA and CDR2 FQGNSA. The chain's CDR3 is CASSSGQGETQYF. CDR3 coding DNA: TGTGCCAGCAGCTCGGGACAGGGGGAGACCCAGTACTTC.

This clonotype has a count of ten or more. CDR3 region: CASSPGSWGNEQFF. Written as DNA, the CDR3 is TGTGCCAGCAGCCCCGGATCTTGGGGTAATGAGCAGTTCTTC. The genes are TRBV5-5 and TRBJ2-1; no clear D gene. Per germline, CDR1 SGHKS and CDR2 YYEKEE (reference sequence). The V end was cut by 4 bases, the J end by 7 bases, with 15 bases between. CDR3 size: 14 residues.

The chain combines TRBV20-1 with TRBJ2-3, with D possibly TRBD1 on 5 matching bases. The CDR3 contains 13 residues. Trimming cost V 1 base and J 4 bases, with 9 bases left between them. Germline V gene sequence: CDR1 DFQATT, CDR2 SNEGSKA (reference sequence). Here the CDR3 DNA reads TGCAGTGCTAGAGTCCCCAGGGCAGATACGCAGTATTTT. Protein product: CSARVPRADTQYF.

A remark on this clonotype: This may come from a read error, since a much larger clone is one base off. The V gene is TRBV11-2, the J gene TRBJ2-4, with D possibly TRBD2 on 6 matching bases. Trimming took off 4 bases at V and 0 bases at J, with 16 bases between the two ends. The CDR3 runs 17 residues. Germline-derived CDR1 and CDR2 are SGHAT and FQNNGV. CDR3 bases: TGTGCCAGCAGCTCTCTGGCCCGGGGGAAAGCCAAAAACATTCAGTACTTC. It codes for CASSSLARGKAKNIQYF. Full variable domain (outside the CDR3, taken from reference TRBV11-2 and TRBJ2-4): EAGVAQSPRYKIIEKRQSVAFWCNPISGHATLYWYQQILGQGPKLLIQFQNNGVVDDSQLPKDRFSAERLKGVDSTLKIQPAKLEDSAVYLCASSSLARGKAKNIQYFGAGTRLSVL.

CDR3 residues: CASSQGPGGGPTDTQYF. For the CDR3, the DNA is TGTGCCAGCTCACAGGGACCCGGTGGAGGGCCGACAGATACGCAGTATTTT. This chain links TRBV18 with TRBJ2-3; perhaps TRBD2 as D (6 bases). The CDR3 loop spans 17 amino acids. Trimming cost V 4 bases and J 3 bases, with 20 bases left between them. The germline V gene has CDR1 KGHSH and CDR2 LQKENI.

V and J are TRBV6-4 and TRBJ2-5; 10 nucleotides line up with TRBD2. The CDR3 sequence is 15 residues long. Trimming took 7 bases from V and 5 from J; bases not matched to a gene: 10. Germline V gene data show CDR1 as MRHNA and CDR2 as SNTAGT. The CDR3: CASMKAGGLHETQYF. The CDR3 nucleotides are TGTGCCAGCATGAAAGCGGGGGGGCTCCACGAGACCCAGTACTTC.

Concerning this clonotype itself: One end of the junction does not line up with germline, which may come from a read error. The rearrangement joins TRBV4-3 to TRBJ2-7; no clear D gene. Germline-derived CDR1 and CDR2 are LGHNA and YSLEER. The length of the CDR3 is 15 residues. The CDR3 DNA reads TGCGCCAGCAGCCAAGATTGGAAAACCCTGGACCGCCACACCTTC. This gives the protein CASSQDWKTLDRHTF.

This clonotype was recorded many times. A read error may account for a junction end that differs from germline. The DNA of the CDR3 is TGTGCCAGCAGCTTATCTGAAAAACTGTTTTTT. This codes for CASSLSEKLFF. V gene TRBV28 combines with J gene TRBJ1-4; no definite D call. Germline CDR1 is MDHEN and CDR2 is SYDVKM. This CDR3 contains 11 residues.

Comments on this clonotype: One end of the junction does not line up with germline, which may come from a read error. This chain links TRBV12-3 or TRBV12-4 with TRBJ2-3, with 9 bases lining up with TRBD1. The CDR3 consists of 17 residues. The CDR3 is CASSSIYGTGRADAQYF. Here the CDR3 DNA reads TGTGCCAGCAGTTCAATATACGGGACAGGGCGAGCAGATGCGCAGTATTTT.

The chain uses TRBV7-2 and TRBJ1-5; D might be TRBD1 (6 bases). This CDR3 is 15 amino acids long. V lost 3 bases and J 1 base, leaving 10 bases between the germline ends. CDR1 SGHTA and CDR2 FQGNSA come from the germline V gene. The CDR3 region has the DNA TGTGCCAGCAGCTTGGACAGAATGAGCAATCAGCCCCAGCATTTT. Translated, it gives CASSLDRMSNQPQHF.